This TCR beta chain stems from a study of beta chain features in type 1 diabetes (dated by TCRdb to the late 2010s). Some background on the complete study: Patients and healthy donors did not differ in mean age, gender distribution, total cell number or subset yield. A total of about 110 million sorted cells were examined across all samples, and the number of cells per subset was strongly correlated with RNA yield. In the study, recently diagnosed type 1 diabetes patients and matched healthy donors were compared on the TCRB repertoires of their sorted circulating CD4+ T cell subsets. Whereas all 30 or so donors provided naive and central memory subsets, regulatory and stem cell-like memory subsets were isolated from just 8 patients and about 8 healthy donors.

This clone has a handful of counts. Its antigen specificity is not known. No clone much larger than this one lies a single base away; base qualities are absent. The High Capacity cDNA Reverse Transcription Kit was used to reverse transcribe all of the isolated RNA, meaning that expressed TCRB transcripts were what got sequenced. Deep immunoSEQ sequencing was applied to naive, central memory and regulatory T cell samples, giving an average of roughly 3.5 million total reads per sample. Sorted cells were lysed in RLT buffer and RNA was extracted with DNase-treated RNeasy Micro or Mini kits, depending on cell number. Each cell subset was processed separately to prevent cross-contamination, with patient and healthy donor samples processed together. Using the immunoSEQ multiplex PCR, TCRB sequences were amplified from cDNA into 87-bp fragments spanning the CDR3 region. The amplicons were sequenced using the Illumina HiSeq platform. The paper's data handling went like this. Synthetic template baselines were used to correct PCR bias computationally, reads within Hamming distance 2 were collapsed together, and singletons that could not be merged were discarded. Reads were aligned against IMGT so that V, D and J genes, CDR3 length and insertions or deletions at six rearrangement sites could be assigned. Within each subset, clonotype counts were normalized to the number of sorted cells before true diversity and Gini coefficients were calculated with the tcR R package. The overlap coefficient, calculated on TCRB nucleotide sequences, was used to quantify repertoire sharing. Out-of-frame TCRB sequences from naive cells were analyzed to stand in for the pre-selection repertoire. TCRdb mirrors the immuneACCESS table, restricted to in-frame sequences. Some clones are absent from its copies; in checked studies, under half trace to an unresolved V gene, and the reason for the others is unknown. That table gives V, J and clone size, and the DNA gave D and trimming. Present in this sample are hundreds of thousands of clones, approximately 12% of which were seen just once. The ten largest clonotypes hold roughly 0.015% of the sample.

Each donor gave one peripheral blood draw, approximately 110 mL on average, collected into heparinised tubes. Naive, central memory, regulatory and stem cell-like memory CD4+ T cells were sorted on a BD FACSAria II using a panel including CD45RO, CCR7, CD25, CD127, CD95 and CD27. A purity above 95% was achieved for all sorted populations. PBMCs were isolated immediately by Lymphoprep density gradient centrifugation and stained directly without culture. Samples were stained and sorted in pairs, with one healthy donor and one patient per experiment, so that batch effects were minimized. CDR1 and CDR2 are drawn from the germline V gene (reference sequence): SGHNT, YYREEE. Trimming removed 2 bases from V and 9 bases from J; the gene matches leave 7 bases unexplained. Including cysteine and phenylalanine, the CDR3 has 13 amino acids. Only CDR3 DNA remains: 39 bases, in frame from the first base. The study at large found these results: The naive, central memory and regulatory TCRB repertoires appeared to resemble one another more closely among patients than among healthy donors. Sequencing cDNA rather than genomic DNA could over-represent highly expressing activated cells, although activation and CD3 levels did not differ between groups. PCR might favor shorter templates, but patient and control samples were amplified and corrected together, so any skew would affect both groups equally. In all four CD4+ subsets, TCRB CDR3 length was moderately but significantly shorter in type 1 diabetes patients. At VDJ recombination sites, patients with type 1 diabetes made fewer insertions and deleted more nucleotides, a pattern implying thymic rearrangement abnormalities. HLA sub-analyses involved small numbers of individuals, so any influence of HLA type on TCRB rearrangement remained unresolved.

The chain employs TRBV5-4 and TRBJ1-1; TRBD1 lines up with 7 middle nucleotides. The receptor was isolated from a man aged 18 to 35 in good health. The sequencing input was naive CD4+ T cells from blood. Reading the label with the study, this specimen's cell subset or site is: true naive CD4+ T cells. The bases are TGTGCCAGCAGCTTACCGACAGGGAACAAAGCTTTCTTT. Its amino acids are CASSLPTGNKAFF.